This T cell receptor beta chain was captured by sequencing in a study of blood T cell repertoires in COVID-19. Study overall: Sources were T cells, B-cell-depleted T cells, or PBMCs; the material itself was cDNA or gDNA.

Concerning this clone itself: The sample has other DNA sequences that encode this CDR3 too.

Method: immunoSEQ multiplex PCR; TCRdb's copy keeps in-frame clones and lacks some. The sample records approximately 250,000 clones, 84% being singletons. The CDR3 sequence is 14 residues long. Germline-derived CDR1 and CDR2 are SGHAT and FQNNGV. V dropped 1 base and J dropped 5; count of bases not matched to a gene: 0. This TCR was recovered from a man aged 30 to 39 with acute COVID-19. Sequencing was carried out using PBMCs or T cells enriched from blood (not recorded which). The chain couples TRBV11-2 to TRBJ2-2; TRBD1 matches 8 bases. The CDR3 reads CASSLGQGTGELFF. Written as DNA, the CDR3 is TGTGCCAGCAGCTTAGGACAGGGGACCGGGGAGCTGTTTTTT. The entire variable domain, with the rest obtained from reference TRBV11-2 and TRBJ2-2, is as follows: EAGVAQSPRYKIIEKRQSVAFWCNPISGHATLYWYQQILGQGPKLLIQFQNNGVVDDSQLPKDRFSAERLKGVDSTLKIQPAKLEDSAVYLCASSLGQGTGELFFGEGSRLTVL.